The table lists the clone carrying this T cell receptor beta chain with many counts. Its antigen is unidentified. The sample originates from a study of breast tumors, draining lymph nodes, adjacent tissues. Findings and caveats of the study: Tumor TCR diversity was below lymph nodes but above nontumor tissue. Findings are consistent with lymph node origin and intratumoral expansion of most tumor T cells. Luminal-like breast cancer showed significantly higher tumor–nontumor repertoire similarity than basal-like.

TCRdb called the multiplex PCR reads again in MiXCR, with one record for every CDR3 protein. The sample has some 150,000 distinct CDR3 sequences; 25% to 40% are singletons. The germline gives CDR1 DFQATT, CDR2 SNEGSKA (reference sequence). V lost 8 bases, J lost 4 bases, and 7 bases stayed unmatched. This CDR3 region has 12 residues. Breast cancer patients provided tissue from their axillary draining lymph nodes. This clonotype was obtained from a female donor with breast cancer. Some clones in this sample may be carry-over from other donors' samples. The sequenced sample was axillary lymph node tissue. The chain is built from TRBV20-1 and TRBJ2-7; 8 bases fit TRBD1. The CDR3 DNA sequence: TGCAGTATCGGACAGGGACCTTACGAGCAGTACTTC. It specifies CSIGQGPYEQYF.